The 9 T cell receptor beta chains in this list originate from one sample, sequenced in a study of graft-versus-host responses after intestinal transplantation. The assay was immunoSEQ multiplex PCR, and TCRdb's table has in-frame clones only and misses some. The sample gives fewer than 100,000 clones, 86% of which show up once; approximately 1.5% is in the top ten. The sequencing here drew on PBMCs, taken 255 days after intestinal transplant. The source of these receptors is a human patient who received an intestinal transplant, so some T cells may come from the graft donor.

The chain has TRBV12-5 and TRBJ1-4, with D perhaps TRBD1 (5 bases). Trimming cost V 3 bases and J 5 bases, with 19 bases left between them. CDR3 length: 17 residues. Germline loops: CDR1 LGHNT, CDR2 FRNRAP. DNA for the CDR3: TGTGCTAGTGGTTTAGGAGCAGGGAGGCCCAGAAATGAAAAACTGTTTTTT. Protein sequence: CASGLGAGRPRNEKLFF.

V is TRBV18 and J is TRBJ2-7, with a tentative D call TRBD1 (6 bases). The CDR3 consists of 13 residues. The V end was cut by 1 base, the J end by 6 bases, with 10 bases between. Germline CDR1 and CDR2: KGHSH and LQKENI. CDR3 in DNA: TGTGCCAGCTCACCACGAGGGGGAAGCGAGCAGTACTTC. Residues: CASSPRGGSEQYF.

The gene calls are TRBV6-1 and TRBJ2-7, with TRBD1 matching 12 bases. Germline V gene lookup returns CDR1 MNHNS and CDR2 SASEGT. J lost 8 bases, V lost 4 bases, and 12 bases had no gene match. This CDR3 contains 16 residues. The chain's CDR3 is CASSGEGQGANRKQYF. DNA for the CDR3: TGTGCCAGCAGTGGAGAGGGACAGGGGGCAAATCGGAAGCAGTACTTC.

This clone came up once. The J gene is TRBJ1-2, the V gene TRBV28, with D perhaps TRBD1 (6 bases). Deletions cut 5 bases from V and 1 base from J, with 20 bases between. The germline gives CDR1 MDHEN, CDR2 SYDVKM. The CDR3 is 17 residues long. The CDR3 sequence is CASSPPRGPGGNYGYTF. The CDR3 nucleotides are TGTGCCAGCAGTCCCCCCCGGGGGCCGGGCGGTAACTATGGCTACACCTTC.

V gene TRBV5-4 combines with J gene TRBJ1-1; 10 nucleotides line up with TRBD1. The CDR3 runs to 17 residues. Germline V lookup: CDR1 SGHNT, CDR2 YYREEE (reference sequence). V shed 1 base, J shed 0 bases, and the junction held 6 bases outside the gene matches. CDR3 loop: CASSLWGQGPMNTEAFF. CDR3 sequence (DNA): TGTGCCAGCAGCTTGTGGGGACAGGGGCCCATGAACACTGAAGCTTTCTTT.

This clone was counted once. The CDR3 region has the DNA TGTGCCAGCAACCACAGGGAACGTAGCGGGGAGCTGTTTTTT. Residues: CASNHRERSGELFF. The chain combines TRBV6-6 with TRBJ2-2; a weak D match, TRBD1 (6 bases). Germline V gene lookup returns CDR1 MNHNY and CDR2 SVGAGI (reference sequence). Deletions cut 7 bases from V and 7 bases from J, with 16 bases between. The CDR3 extends over 14 amino acids.

On this clone itself: The sample has other DNA sequences that encode this CDR3 too. J is TRBJ1-1 and V is TRBV28, with TRBD1 as a possible D gene (6 bases). V was cut by 6 bases and J by 5 bases, with 16 bases left in between. Germline V gene lookup returns CDR1 MDHEN and CDR2 SYDVKM. The CDR3 is 14 residues long. CDR3 DNA: TGTGCCAGCAGCCCTACAGGGAGGAGGACTGAAGCTTTCTTT. Amino acid sequence: CASSPTGRRTEAFF.

This chain joins TRBV18 and TRBJ2-1; D perhaps matches TRBD1 (5 bases). V was pared by 1 base and J by 2 bases, with 12 bases between. The CDR3 spans 16 residues. Looked up from germline, CDR1 is KGHSH and CDR2 is LQKENI. For the CDR3, the DNA is TGTGCCAGCTCACCACTGGTACAGGCAACCTACAATGAGCAGTTCTTC. Translation gives CASSPLVQATYNEQFF.

The chain employs TRBV13 and TRBJ2-5, with D perhaps TRBD2 (6 bases). The V and J ends lost 5 bases and 3 bases respectively, with 22 bases between them. Looked up from germline, CDR1 is PRHDT and CDR2 is FYEKMQ (reference sequence). The length of the CDR3 is 17 residues. The CDR3 spells CASSAAGLDGGEETQYF. The CDR3 region has the DNA TGTGCCAGCAGCGCGGCGGGACTCGACGGCGGGGAAGAGACCCAGTACTTC.